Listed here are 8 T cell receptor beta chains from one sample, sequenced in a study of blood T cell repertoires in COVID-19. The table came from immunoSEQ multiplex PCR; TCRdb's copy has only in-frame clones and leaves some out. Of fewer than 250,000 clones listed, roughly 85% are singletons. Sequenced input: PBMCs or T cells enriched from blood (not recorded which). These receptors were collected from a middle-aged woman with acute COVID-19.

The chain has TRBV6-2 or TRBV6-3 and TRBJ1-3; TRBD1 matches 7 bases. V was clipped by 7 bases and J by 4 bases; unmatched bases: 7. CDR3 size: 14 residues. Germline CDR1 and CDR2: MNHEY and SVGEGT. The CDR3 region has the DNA TGTGCCAGCACCCCCACAGGGGCCGGAAACACCATATATTTT. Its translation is CASTPTGAGNTIYF.

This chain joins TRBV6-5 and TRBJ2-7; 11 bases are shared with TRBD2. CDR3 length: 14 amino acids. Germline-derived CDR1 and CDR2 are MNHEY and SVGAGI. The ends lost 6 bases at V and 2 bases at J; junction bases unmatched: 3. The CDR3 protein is CASRGLAAPYEQYF. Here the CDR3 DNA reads TGTGCCAGCAGGGGACTAGCGGCCCCCTACGAGCAGTACTTC.

In nucleotides, the CDR3 is TGTGCCAGCAGCCAACGTCTTCTACAGGGGATAATGAATGAGCAGTTCTTC. As protein: CASSQRLLQGIMNEQFF. The chain uses TRBV3-1 (or the pseudogene TRBV3-2) and TRBJ2-1; TRBD1 matches 7 bases. Trimming removed 2 bases from V and 7 bases from J; junction bases left unmatched: 14. The CDR3 extends over 17 amino acids. Looked up from germline, CDR1 is LGHDT and CDR2 is YNNKEL (reference sequence).

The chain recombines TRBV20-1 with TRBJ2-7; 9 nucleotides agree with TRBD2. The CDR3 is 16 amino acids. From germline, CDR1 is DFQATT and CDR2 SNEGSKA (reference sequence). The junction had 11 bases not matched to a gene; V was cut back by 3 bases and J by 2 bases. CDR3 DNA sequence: TGCAGTGCTAGTCGCTTTTCGCGGGAGGGTACCTACGAGCAGTACTTC. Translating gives CSASRFSREGTYEQYF.

This chain's CDR3 is CASSLSSGGQPQHF. DNA for the CDR3: TGCGCCAGCAGCTTGTCTTCAGGGGGACAGCCCCAGCATTTT. The chain is built from TRBV5-1 and TRBJ1-5; 7 bases map to TRBD1. From germline, CDR1 is SGHRS and CDR2 YFSETQ. V trimming: 1 base; J trimming: 7 bases; junction bases outside the gene matches: 5. CDR3 length: 14 residues.

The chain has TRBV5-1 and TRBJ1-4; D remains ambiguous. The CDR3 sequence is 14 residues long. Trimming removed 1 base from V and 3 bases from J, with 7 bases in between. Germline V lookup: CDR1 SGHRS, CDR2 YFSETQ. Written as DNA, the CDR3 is TGCGCCAGCAGCTTGTCTGGCTCTAATGAAAAACTGTTTTTT. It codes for CASSLSGSNEKLFF.

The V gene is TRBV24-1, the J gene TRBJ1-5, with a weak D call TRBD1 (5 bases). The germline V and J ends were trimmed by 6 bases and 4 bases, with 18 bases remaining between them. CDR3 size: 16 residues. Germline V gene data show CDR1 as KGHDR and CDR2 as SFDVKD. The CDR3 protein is CATSPPGLSRNQPQHF. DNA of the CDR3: TGTGCCACCAGTCCACCGGGACTGAGTAGGAATCAGCCCCAGCATTTT.

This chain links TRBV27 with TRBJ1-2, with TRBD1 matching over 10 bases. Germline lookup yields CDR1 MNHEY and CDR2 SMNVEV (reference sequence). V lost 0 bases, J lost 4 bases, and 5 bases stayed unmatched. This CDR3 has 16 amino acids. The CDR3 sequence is CASSLSDRGPSYGYTF. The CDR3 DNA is TGTGCCAGCAGTTTATCCGACAGGGGGCCCAGCTATGGCTACACCTTC.